This T cell receptor (beta chain) was identified during a study of early T cells in non-severe SARS-CoV-2 infection. The TCR library protocol attached unique molecular identifiers to the individual cDNA molecules. TCRdb re-analysed the 5' RACE reads in MiXCR, keeping a single row per CDR3 protein. The table has about 26,000 distinct CDR3 sequences, more than 3.5% seen once. This CDR3 is built from 14 residues. Trimming at V came to 5 bases and at J to 5 bases, leaving 10 bases not matched to a gene. The germline V gene has CDR1 DFQATT and CDR2 SNEGSKA (reference sequence). At least ten counts were recorded for this clonotype.

The material sequenced was whole blood. The chain joins TRBV20-1 to TRBJ2-7; 9 nucleotides align to TRBD2. The receptor was isolated from an adult who was a healthcare worker with PCR-confirmed SARS-CoV-2 infection or an uninfected control (not recorded which). The CDR3 sequence: CSASVAGAGHEQYF. CDR3 coding DNA: TGCAGTGCTTCCGTAGCGGGAGCGGGCCACGAGCAGTACTTC.